In its sample, the clone carrying this T cell receptor (beta chain) was seen once. The antigen is undetermined. This specimen belongs to a study of vaccination effects on CD4 cells after COVID-19. At the level of the study: In the ViraFEST assay, antigen-specific CD4+ clonotypes were identified by expansion after peptide-pool stimulation.

Following a roughly ten-day culture, CD4+ T cells were purified. Each person got two doses of an mRNA SARS-CoV-2 vaccine, BNT162b2 or mRNA-1273. The authors exchanged half the medium for IL-2 medium on days 3 and 7. Germline V gene data show CDR1 as MNHEY and CDR2 as SVGAGI. The J segment lost 4 bases and the V segment lost 10 bases, leaving 11 bases of the junction unmatched. CDR3 size: 14 residues. Profiled with immunoSEQ multiplex PCR; TCRdb holds only in-frame clones, not every one. The table has tens of thousands of clones, roughly 80% seen once; the top ten hold about 2.5%. This clonotype was obtained from a human donor who received a COVID-19 vaccine. Sequencing was performed on CD4+ T cells from PBMCs cultured without peptide, taken after COVID-19 vaccination. The chain has TRBV6-5 and TRBJ2-7; TRBD1 matches at 9 bases. CDR3 residues: CAILSQGAGYEQYV. The CDR3 DNA sequence: TGTGCCATCCTCTCACAGGGGGCGGGGTACGAGCAGTACGTC.